These T cell receptor beta chains were read from a single sample in a study of T cell responses to AZD1222 COVID-19 vaccine. Sequenced by immunoSEQ multiplex PCR; TCRdb stores in-frame clones only, minus some. The sample shows 140,000 to 150,000 clones, roughly nine tenths of them seen only once. This specimen was peripheral blood, taken 28 days after the second AZD1222 dose. These receptors all stem from an adult who received the AZD1222 COVID-19 vaccine. CDR3s include the opening cysteine and the closing phenylalanine or tryptophan. The D gene is left open where the match is weak. A row's size may be missing; if present it is once, few, many or a size class.

clone size	D gene	V gene	J gene	CDR3 protein	CDR3 DNA
-	-	TRBV3-1/TRBV3-2	TRBJ1-6	CASSQGSQNRGEGSPLHF	TGTGCCAGCAGCCAAGGGTCGCAAAACCGGGGGGAGGGGTCACCCCTCCACTTT
-	-	TRBV14	TRBJ2-2	CASSPPWGHTNTGELFF	TGTGCCAGCAGCCCCCCCTGGGGACATACGAACACCGGGGAGCTGTTTTTT
-	TRBD1	TRBV11-3	TRBJ1-1	CASSRTGGPSTEAFF	TGTGCCAGCAGCCGGACAGGGGGCCCGAGCACTGAAGCTTTCTTT
-	-	TRBV11-2	TRBJ1-3	CASSSHAVGNTIYF	TGTGCCAGCAGCTCTCATGCAGTCGGAAACACCATATATTTT
-	-	TRBV7-3	TRBJ2-2	CASSPYGGHDTGELFF	TGTGCCAGCAGCCCTTATGGGGGACATGACACCGGGGAGCTGTTTTTT
-	-	TRBV6-1	TRBJ1-5	CASSEDLGSNQPQHF	TGTGCCAGCAGTGAAGATCTAGGGTCCAATCAGCCCCAGCATTTT
-	TRBD2	TRBV24-1	TRBJ2-7	CATSDSGTSGYEQYF	TGTGCCACCAGTGATTCCGGGACTAGCGGGTACGAGCAGTACTTC
few	-	TRBV7-3	TRBJ1-1	CASSAAGNTEAFF	TGTGCCAGCAGCGCCGCCGGGAACACTGAAGCTTTCTTT
-	TRBD2	TRBV11-3	TRBJ2-2	CASSPGEGNMDTGELFF	TGTGCCAGCAGCCCCGGGGAGGGGAATATGGACACCGGGGAGCTGTTTTTT
-	TRBD1	TRBV6-2/TRBV6-3	TRBJ2-6	CASSSGTGVAGANVLTF	TGTGCCAGCAGTTCCGGGACAGGGGTGGCTGGGGCCAACGTCCTGACTTTC
-	-	TRBV29-1	TRBJ1-5	CSVAKGRGQPQHF	TGCAGCGTTGCCAAGGGAAGGGGTCAGCCCCAGCATTTT
-	-	TRBV19	TRBJ1-1	CASSNPGVNTEAFF	TGTGCCAGTAGTAACCCGGGGGTGAACACTGAAGCTTTCTTT
-	TRBD1	TRBV28	TRBJ1-2	CASSKPGQHEGYTF	TGTGCCAGCAGTAAACCGGGACAGCATGAAGGCTACACCTTC
-	-	TRBV18	TRBJ1-2	CASSHRVDSSYGYTF	TGTGCCAGCTCACACAGAGTGGACTCCTCCTATGGCTACACCTTC
-	TRBD1	TRBV5-1	TRBJ1-1	CASSPGQGAKAFF	TGCGCCAGCAGCCCGGGACAGGGGGCCAAAGCTTTCTTT
-	-	TRBV18	TRBJ2-1	CASSLDFHRGNEQFF	TGTGCCAGCTCACTCGACTTTCATCGGGGCAATGAGCAGTTCTTC
-	TRBD1	TRBV18	TRBJ1-2	CASSPSGQGDGYTF	TGTGCCAGCTCACCTTCGGGACAGGGTGATGGCTACACCTTC
-	-	TRBV5-1	TRBJ2-1	CASSLEAKGSYNEQFF	TGCGCCAGCAGCTTGGAGGCGAAAGGCTCCTACAATGAGCAGTTCTTC
-	-	TRBV5-1	TRBJ1-1	CASMWSRGTEAFF	TGCGCCAGCATGTGGAGCCGGGGCACTGAAGCTTTCTTT
-	-	TRBV5-6	TRBJ1-2	CASSFRGGTNYGYTF	TGTGCCAGCAGCTTTCGGGGAGGGACTAACTATGGCTACACCTTC
-	-	TRBV28	TRBJ1-6	CASSLGRYNSPLHF	TGTGCCAGCAGTTTGGGACGGTATAATTCACCCCTCCACTTT